This T cell receptor (beta chain) emerged from a study of T-cell memory formation after mild COVID-19. Study-wide results and limits: Day 15 to 85 contracting clones showed balanced CD4/CD8; later expanders leaned CD4+. Chiefly within CM and EM were the contracting CD4+ clones; CD8+ ones were within EMRA.

The CDR3 loop spans 13 amino acids. Germline CDR1 is MNHEY and CDR2 is SMNVEV (reference sequence). The V end was cut by 6 bases, the J end by 9 bases, with 12 bases between. Comment on this clonotype: Antigen: not known.

Constant-segment primers were used for 5'RACE, and the resulting TCR alpha and TCR beta cDNA libraries carried sample barcodes and UMIs. TCRdb fed the 5' RACE reads into MiXCR, producing one record per CDR3 protein. The table has 100,000 or so distinct CDR3 sequences, around 10% seen once. Sequenced: PBMCs or a T cell subset sorted from them (not recorded which). This clonotype originated in a man aged 18 to 29 who had mild COVID-19 (a few samples of this study predate the infection). Cell type and time point are not known. This rearrangement joins TRBV27 to TRBJ1-6; D remains ambiguous. The CDR3 loop is CASRGSGLSPLHF. The CDR3 DNA is TGTGCCAGCAGGGGTTCAGGCCTTTCACCCCTCCACTTT.